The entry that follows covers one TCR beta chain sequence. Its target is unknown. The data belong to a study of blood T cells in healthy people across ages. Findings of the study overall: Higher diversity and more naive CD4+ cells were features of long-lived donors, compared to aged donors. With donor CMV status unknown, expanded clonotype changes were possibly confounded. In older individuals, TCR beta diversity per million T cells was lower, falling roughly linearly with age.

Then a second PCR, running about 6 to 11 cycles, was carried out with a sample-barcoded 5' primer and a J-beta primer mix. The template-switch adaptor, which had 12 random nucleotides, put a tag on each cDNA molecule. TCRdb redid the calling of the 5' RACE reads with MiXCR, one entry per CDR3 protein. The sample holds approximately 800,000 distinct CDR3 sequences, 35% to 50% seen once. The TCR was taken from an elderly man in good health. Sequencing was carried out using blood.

DNA of the CDR3: TGTGCCAGCAGCCATTCGGGGAAGGGGCAGTACTTC. Its translation: CASSHSGKGQYF. This sequence joins TRBV7-2 and TRBJ2-5; D might be TRBD1 or TRBD2, each matching 5 bases. The CDR3 runs 12 residues. Trimming took off 5 bases at V and 11 bases at J, with 15 bases between the two ends. Germline V CDR1 and CDR2: SGHTA, FQGNSA.